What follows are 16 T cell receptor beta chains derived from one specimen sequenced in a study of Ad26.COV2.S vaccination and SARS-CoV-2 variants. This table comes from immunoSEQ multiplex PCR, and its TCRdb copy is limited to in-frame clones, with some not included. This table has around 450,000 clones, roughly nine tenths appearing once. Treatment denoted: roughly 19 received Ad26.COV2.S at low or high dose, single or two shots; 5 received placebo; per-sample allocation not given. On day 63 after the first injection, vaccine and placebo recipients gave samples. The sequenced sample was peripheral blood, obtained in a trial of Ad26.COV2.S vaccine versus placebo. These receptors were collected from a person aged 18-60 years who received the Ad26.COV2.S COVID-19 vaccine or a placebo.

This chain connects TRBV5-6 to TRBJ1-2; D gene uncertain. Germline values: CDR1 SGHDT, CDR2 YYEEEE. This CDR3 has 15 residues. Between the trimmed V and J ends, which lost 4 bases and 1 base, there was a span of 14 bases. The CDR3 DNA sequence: TGTGCCAGCAGCCCCCTCGTCACACTTAACTATGGCTACACCTTC. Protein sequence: CASSPLVTLNYGYTF.

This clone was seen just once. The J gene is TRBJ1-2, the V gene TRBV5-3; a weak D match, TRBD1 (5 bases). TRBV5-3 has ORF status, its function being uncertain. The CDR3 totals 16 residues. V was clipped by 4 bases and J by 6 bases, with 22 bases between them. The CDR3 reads CARSTSIRDGIDGYTF. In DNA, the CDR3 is TGTGCCAGAAGCACTTCCATCAGGGACGGTATCGATGGCTACACCTTC.

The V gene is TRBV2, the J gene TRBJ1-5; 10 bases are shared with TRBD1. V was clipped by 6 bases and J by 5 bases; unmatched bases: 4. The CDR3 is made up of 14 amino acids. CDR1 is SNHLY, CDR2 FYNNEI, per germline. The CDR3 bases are TGTGCCAGCAGCAGACAGGGGGCAGATCAGCCCCAGCATTTT. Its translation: CASSRQGADQPQHF.

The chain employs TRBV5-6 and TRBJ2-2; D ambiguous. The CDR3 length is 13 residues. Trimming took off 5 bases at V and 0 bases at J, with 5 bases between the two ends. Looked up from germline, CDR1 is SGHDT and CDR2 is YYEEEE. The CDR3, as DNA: TGTGCCAGCAGTCGGCCGAACACCGGGGAGCTGTTTTTT. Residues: CASSRPNTGELFF.

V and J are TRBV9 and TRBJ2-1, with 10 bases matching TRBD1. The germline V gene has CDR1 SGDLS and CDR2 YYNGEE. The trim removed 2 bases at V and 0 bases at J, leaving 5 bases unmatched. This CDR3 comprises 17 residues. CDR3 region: CASSVPRDRGSYNEQFF. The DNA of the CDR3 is TGTGCCAGCAGCGTCCCTCGGGACAGGGGCTCCTACAATGAGCAGTTCTTC.

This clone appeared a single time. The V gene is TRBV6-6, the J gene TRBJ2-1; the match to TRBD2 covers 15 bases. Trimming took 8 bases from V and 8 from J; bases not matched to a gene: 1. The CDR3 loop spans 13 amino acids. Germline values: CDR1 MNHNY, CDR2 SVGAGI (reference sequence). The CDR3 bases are TGTGCCAGCGGGACTAGCGGGAGGCATGAGCAGTTCTTC. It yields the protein CASGTSGRHEQFF.

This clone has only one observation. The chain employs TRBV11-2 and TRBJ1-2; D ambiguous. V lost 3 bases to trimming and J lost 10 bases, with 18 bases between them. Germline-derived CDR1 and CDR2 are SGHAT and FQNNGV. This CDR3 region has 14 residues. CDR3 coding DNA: TGTGCCAGCAGCTTTTCCCCCCCACTGATTGACTACACCTTC. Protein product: CASSFSPPLIDYTF.

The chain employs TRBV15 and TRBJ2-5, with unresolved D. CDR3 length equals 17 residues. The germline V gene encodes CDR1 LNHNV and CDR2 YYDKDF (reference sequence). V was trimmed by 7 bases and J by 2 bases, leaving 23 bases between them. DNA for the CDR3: TGTGCCACCAAATCGGGTTTAAACATCCTAAGACAAGAGACCCAGTACTTC. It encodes CATKSGLNILRQETQYF.

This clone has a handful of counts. In DNA form, the CDR3 reads TGTGCCAGCAGCCTAGGAGCCCAGGGAGCGGACACCATATATTTT. It specifies CASSLGAQGADTIYF. The chain combines TRBV5-4 with TRBJ1-3; D is possibly TRBD1 (5 bases). V was pared by 4 bases and J by 8 bases, with 19 bases between. The CDR3 is 15 residues long. CDR1 and CDR2 (germline): SGHNT, YYREEE (reference sequence). Full variable domain (missing parts from reference TRBV5-4 and TRBJ1-3): ETGVTQSPTHLIKTRGQQVTLRCSSQSGHNTVSWYQQALGQGPQFIFQYYREEENGRGNFPPRFSGLQFPNYSSELNVNALELDDSALYLCASSLGAQGADTIYFGEGSWLTVV.

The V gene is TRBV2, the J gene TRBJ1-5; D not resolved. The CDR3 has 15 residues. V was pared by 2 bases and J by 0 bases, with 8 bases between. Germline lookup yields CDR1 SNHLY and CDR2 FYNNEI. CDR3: CASSERGNSNQPQHF. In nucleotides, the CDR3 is TGTGCCAGCAGTGAACGGGGAAATAGCAATCAGCCCCAGCATTTT.

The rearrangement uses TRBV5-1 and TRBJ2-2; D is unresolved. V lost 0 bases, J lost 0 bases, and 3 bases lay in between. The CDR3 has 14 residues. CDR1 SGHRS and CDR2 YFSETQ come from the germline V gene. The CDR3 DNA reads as TGCGCCAGCAGCTTGGACACGAACACCGGGGAGCTGTTTTTT. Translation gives CASSLDTNTGELFF.

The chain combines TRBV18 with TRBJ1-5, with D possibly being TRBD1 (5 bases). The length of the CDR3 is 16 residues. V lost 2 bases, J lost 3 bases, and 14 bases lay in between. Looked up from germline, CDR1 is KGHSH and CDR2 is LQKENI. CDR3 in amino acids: CASSPGARYFNQPQHF. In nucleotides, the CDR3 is TGTGCCAGCTCACCAGGGGCCAGGTATTTCAATCAGCCCCAGCATTTT.

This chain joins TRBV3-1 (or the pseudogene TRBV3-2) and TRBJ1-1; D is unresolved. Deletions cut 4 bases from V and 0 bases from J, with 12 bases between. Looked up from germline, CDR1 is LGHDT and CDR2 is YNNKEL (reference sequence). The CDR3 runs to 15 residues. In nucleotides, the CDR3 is TGTGCCAGCAGCCGCCTTTTTGTCATGAACACTGAAGCTTTCTTT. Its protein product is CASSRLFVMNTEAFF.

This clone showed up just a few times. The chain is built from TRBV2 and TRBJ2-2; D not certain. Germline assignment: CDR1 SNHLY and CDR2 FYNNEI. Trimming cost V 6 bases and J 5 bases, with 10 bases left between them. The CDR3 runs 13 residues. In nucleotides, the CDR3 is TGTGCCAGCAGGGCACACGGAACCGGGGAGCTGTTTTTT. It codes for CASRAHGTGELFF.

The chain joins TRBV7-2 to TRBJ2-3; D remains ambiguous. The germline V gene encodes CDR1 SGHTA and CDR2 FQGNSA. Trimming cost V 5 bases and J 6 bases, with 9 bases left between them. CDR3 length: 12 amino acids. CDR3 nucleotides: TGTGCCAGCAGCCTTCTGGCGGATACGCAGTATTTT. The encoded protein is CASSLLADTQYF.

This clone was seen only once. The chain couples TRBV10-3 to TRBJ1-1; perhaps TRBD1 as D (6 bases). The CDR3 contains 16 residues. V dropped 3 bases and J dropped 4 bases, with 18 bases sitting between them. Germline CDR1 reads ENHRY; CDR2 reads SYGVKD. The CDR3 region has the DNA TGTGCCATCAGTGACACGAAACAGGGTTGGGGCACTGAAGCTTTCTTT. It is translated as CAISDTKQGWGTEAFF.